This TCR beta chain was sequenced during a study of blood T cell repertoires in COVID-19. Looking at the study overall: Collection of acute and convalescent COVID-19 samples took place in the United States, Italy and Spain. Sources were T cells, B-cell-depleted T cells, or PBMCs; the material itself was cDNA or gDNA.

V was pared by 9 bases and J by 2 bases, with 19 bases between. CDR3 size: 15 residues. CDR1 is SGHDN and CDR2 is FVKESK in the germline V gene. Study processing details: The authors estimated nucleated cell counts from reference gene primer amplification. Data came from immunoSEQ multiplex PCR; TCRdb stores just in-frame clones and leaves some out. Clone size and the V and J calls come from that table; the DNA yielded D and trimming. The table includes roughly 110,000 clones, 71% detected once. The sequencing sample was made of peripheral blood. The sequence came from a human donor with acute or convalescent COVID-19. The donor label of this sample is uncertain. The chain employs TRBV14 and TRBJ2-5, with D possibly being TRBD1 (6 bases). CDR3 protein: CASSFRDKIQETQYF. The CDR3 coding sequence is TGTGCCAGTTCCTTCCGGGACAAAATACAAGAGACCCAGTACTTC.